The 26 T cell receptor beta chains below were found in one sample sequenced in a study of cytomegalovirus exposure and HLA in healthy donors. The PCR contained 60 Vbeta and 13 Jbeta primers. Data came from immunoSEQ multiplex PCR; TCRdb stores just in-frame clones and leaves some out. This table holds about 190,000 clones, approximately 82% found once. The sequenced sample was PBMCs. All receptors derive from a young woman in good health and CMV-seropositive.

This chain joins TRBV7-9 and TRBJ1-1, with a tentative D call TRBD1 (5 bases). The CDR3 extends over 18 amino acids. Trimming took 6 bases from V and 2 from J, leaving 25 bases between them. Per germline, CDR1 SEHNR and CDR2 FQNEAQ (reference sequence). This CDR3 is CASRDSAQGGGGNTEAFF. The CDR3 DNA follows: TGTGCCAGCAGAGATTCCGCGCAGGGCGGGGGAGGAAACACTGAAGCTTTCTTT.

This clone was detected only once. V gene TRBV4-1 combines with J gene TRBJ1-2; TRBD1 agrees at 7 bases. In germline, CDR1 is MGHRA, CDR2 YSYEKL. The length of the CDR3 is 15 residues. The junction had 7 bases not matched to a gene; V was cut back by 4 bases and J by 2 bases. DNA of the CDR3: TGCGCCAGCAGCCCGTGGACAGGTAGCAACTATGGCTACACCTTC. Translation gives CASSPWTGSNYGYTF.

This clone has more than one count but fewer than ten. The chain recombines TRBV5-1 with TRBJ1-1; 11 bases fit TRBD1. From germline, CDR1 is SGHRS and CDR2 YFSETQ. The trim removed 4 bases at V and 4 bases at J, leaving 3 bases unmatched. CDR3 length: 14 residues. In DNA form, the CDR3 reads TGCGCCAGCAGCATAGGACAGGGGGCCACTGAAGCTTTCTTT. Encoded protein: CASSIGQGATEAFF.

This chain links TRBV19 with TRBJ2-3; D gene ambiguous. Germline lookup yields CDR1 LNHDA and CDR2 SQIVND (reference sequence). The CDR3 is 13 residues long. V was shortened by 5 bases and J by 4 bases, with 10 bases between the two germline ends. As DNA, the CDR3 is TGTGCCAGTAGTGCCCAGAACCCAGATACGCAGTATTTT. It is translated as CASSAQNPDTQYF.

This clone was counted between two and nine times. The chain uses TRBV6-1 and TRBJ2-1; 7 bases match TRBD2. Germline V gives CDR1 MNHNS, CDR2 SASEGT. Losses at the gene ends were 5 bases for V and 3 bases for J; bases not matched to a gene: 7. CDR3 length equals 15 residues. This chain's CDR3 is CASSPAGESYNEQFF. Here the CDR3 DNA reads TGTGCCAGCAGTCCCGCGGGGGAGAGCTACAATGAGCAGTTCTTC.

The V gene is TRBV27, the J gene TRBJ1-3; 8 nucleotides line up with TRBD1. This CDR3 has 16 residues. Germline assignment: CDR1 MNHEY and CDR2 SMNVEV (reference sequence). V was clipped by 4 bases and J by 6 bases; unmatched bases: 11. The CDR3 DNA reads TGTGCCAGCAGTTCCCCGGACAGGGAAGGATCAAACACCATATATTTT. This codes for CASSSPDREGSNTIYF.

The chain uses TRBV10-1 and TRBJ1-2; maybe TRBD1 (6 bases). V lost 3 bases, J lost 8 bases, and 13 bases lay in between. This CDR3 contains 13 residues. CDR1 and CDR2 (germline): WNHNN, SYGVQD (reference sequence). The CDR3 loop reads CASSDQGLWGYTF. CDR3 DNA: TGCGCCAGCAGTGACCAGGGGCTTTGGGGCTACACCTTC.

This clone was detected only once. The chain's CDR3 is CASSLGTEKAGTEAFF. The CDR3 coding sequence is TGCGCCAGCAGCTTGGGGACAGAAAAGGCTGGGACTGAAGCTTTCTTT. This rearrangement joins TRBV5-1 to TRBJ1-1, with D possibly TRBD1 on 6 matching bases. Germline CDR1 SGHRS, CDR2 YFSETQ. The CDR3 is 16 residues long. V lost 0 bases to trimming and J lost 5 bases, with 17 bases between them.

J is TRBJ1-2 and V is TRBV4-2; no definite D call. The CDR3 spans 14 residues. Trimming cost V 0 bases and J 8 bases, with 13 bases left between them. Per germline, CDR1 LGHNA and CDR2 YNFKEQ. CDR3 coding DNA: TGTGCCAGCAGCCAAGAAAGAGGGTCGGAGGGCTACACCTTC. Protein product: CASSQERGSEGYTF.

The CDR3 DNA follows: TGCACCAGCAGCCAAACTAGCCGGGGGGGGTCGGATACGCAGTATTTT. This codes for CTSSQTSRGGSDTQYF. The V call is TRBV1, the J call TRBJ2-3; TRBD2, the table's D call, lacks a check against the DNA. TRBV1 constitutes a pseudogene. The CDR3 length is 16 residues.

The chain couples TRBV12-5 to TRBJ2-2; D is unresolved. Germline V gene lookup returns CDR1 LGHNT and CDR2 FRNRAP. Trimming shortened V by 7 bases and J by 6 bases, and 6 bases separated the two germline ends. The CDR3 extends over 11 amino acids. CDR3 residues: CASARAGELFF. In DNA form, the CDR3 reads TGTGCTAGTGCTCGAGCCGGGGAGCTGTTTTTT.

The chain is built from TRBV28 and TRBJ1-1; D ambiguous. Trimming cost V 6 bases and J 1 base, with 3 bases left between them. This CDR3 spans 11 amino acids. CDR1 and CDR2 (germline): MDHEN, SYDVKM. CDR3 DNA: TGTGCCAGCAGCGGGAACACTGAAGCTTTCTTT. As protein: CASSGNTEAFF.

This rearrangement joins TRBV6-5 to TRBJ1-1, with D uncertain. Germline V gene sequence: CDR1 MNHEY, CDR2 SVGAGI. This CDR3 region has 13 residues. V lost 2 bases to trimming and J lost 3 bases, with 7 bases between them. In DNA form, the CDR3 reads TGTGCCAGCAGTTACAACGGGGACACTGAAGCTTTCTTT. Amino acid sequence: CASSYNGDTEAFF.

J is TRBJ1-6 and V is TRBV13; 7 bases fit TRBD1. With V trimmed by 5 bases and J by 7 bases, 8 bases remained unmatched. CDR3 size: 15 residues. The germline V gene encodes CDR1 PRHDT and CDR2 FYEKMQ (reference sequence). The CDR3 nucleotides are TGTGCCAGCAGCGCGACAGGGATGGCCAATTCACCCCTCCACTTT. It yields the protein CASSATGMANSPLHF.

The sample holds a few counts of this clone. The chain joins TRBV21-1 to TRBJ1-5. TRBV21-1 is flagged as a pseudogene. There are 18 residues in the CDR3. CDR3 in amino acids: CASSEGRGRQSAGRWQHF. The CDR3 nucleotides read TGTGCCAGCAGCGAGGGGAGGGGGAGGCAATCAGCGGGACGGTGGCAGCATTTT.

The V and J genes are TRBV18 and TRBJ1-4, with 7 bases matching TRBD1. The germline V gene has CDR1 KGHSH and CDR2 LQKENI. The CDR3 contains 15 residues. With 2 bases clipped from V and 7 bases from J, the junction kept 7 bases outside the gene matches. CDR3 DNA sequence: TGTGCCAGCTCACCATCCTCGACAGGGACTGAAAAACTGTTTTTT. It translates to CASSPSSTGTEKLFF.

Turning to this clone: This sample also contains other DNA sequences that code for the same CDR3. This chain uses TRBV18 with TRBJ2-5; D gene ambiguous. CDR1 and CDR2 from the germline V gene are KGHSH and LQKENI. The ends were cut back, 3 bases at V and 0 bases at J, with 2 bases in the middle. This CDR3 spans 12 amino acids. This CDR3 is CASSPNQETQYF. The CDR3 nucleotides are TGTGCCAGCTCACCTAACCAAGAGACCCAGTACTTC. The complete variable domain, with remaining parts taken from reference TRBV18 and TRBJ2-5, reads NAGVMQNPRHLVRRRGQEARLRCSPMKGHSHVYWYRQLPEEGLKFMVYLQKENIIDESGMPKERFSAEFPKEGPSILRIQQVVRGDSAAYFCASSPNQETQYFGPGTRLLVL.

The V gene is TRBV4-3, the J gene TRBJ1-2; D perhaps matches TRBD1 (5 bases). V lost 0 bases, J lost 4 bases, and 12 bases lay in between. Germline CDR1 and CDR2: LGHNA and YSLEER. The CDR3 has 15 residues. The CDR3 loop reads CASSQDRAAFYGYTF. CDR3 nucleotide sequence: TGCGCCAGCAGCCAAGACAGGGCCGCATTCTATGGCTACACCTTC.

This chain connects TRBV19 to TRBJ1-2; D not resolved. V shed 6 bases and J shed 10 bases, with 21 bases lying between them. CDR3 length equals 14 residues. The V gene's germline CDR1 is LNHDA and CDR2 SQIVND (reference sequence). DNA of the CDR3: TGTGCCAGTAGCACCCCGGGGTTACGCCGTGTCTACACCTTC. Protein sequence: CASSTPGLRRVYTF.

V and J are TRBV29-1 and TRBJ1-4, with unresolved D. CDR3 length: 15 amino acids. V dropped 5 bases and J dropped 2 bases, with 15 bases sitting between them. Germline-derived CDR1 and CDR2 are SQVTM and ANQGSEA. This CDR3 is CSVSGGYGTNEKLFF. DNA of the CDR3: TGCAGCGTTTCAGGTGGTTATGGGACTAATGAAAAACTGTTTTTT.

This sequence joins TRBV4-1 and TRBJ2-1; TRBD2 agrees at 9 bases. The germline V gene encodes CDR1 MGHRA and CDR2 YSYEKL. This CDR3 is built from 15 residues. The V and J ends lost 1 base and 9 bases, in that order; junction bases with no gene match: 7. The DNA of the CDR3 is TGCGCCAGCAGCCAAGCGCGCGGGGGGGCCGGTGAGCAGTTCTTC. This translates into CASSQARGGAGEQFF.

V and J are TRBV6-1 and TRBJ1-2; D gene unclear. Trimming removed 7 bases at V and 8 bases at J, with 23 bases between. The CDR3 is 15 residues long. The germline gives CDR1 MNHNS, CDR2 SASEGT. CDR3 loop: CASTENMFRREGYTF. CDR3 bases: TGTGCCAGCACCGAGAATATGTTTCGGCGGGAAGGCTACACCTTC.

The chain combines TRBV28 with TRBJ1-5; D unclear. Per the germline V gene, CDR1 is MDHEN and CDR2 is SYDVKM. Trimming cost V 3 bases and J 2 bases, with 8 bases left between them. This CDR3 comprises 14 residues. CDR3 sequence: CASSLAVGNQPQHF. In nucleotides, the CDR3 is TGTGCCAGCAGTTTGGCGGTCGGCAATCAGCCCCAGCATTTT.

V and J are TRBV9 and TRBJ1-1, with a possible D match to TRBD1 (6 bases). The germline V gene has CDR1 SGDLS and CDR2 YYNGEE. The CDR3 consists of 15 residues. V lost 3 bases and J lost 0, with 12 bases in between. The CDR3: CASSGMGHLNTEAFF. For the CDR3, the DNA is TGTGCCAGCAGCGGGATGGGACATTTGAACACTGAAGCTTTCTTT.

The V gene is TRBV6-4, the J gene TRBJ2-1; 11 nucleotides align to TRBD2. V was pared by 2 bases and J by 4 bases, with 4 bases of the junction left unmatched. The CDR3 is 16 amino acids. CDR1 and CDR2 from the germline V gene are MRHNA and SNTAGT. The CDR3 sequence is CASSDRSGGAYNEQFF. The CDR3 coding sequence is TGTGCCAGCAGTGACCGTAGCGGGGGGGCGTACAATGAGCAGTTCTTC.

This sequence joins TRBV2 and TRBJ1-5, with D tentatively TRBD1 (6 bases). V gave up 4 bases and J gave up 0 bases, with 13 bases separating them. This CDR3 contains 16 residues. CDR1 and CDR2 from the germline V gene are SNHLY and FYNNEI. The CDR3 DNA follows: TGTGCCAGCAGTGCCCAGGGGACACTTAGCAATCAGCCCCAGCATTTT. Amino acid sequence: CASSAQGTLSNQPQHF.